Listed below are T cell receptor beta chains from one sample, sequenced in a study of blood T cell repertoires in COVID-19. Clones were read by immunoSEQ multiplex PCR, and TCRdb kept only the in-frame ones, dropping some. The data hold more than 110,000 clones, with over 60% observed a single time. Sequenced: PBMCs or T cells enriched from blood (not recorded which). These receptors were taken from a woman aged 45-59 years who had recovered from COVID-19. Both conserved end residues are part of each CDR3. A D gene is named only where the DNA matches it firmly. A clone size is listed for some rows: how often the clone was seen (once, few, many), or a class if it is expanded.

D	V	length	size	J	CDR3	DNA
.	TRBV11-2	15	medium-sized	TRBJ1-3	CASSLDGGSGNTIYF	TGTGCCAGCAGCTTAGACGGAGGCTCGGGAAACACCATATATTTT
TRBD1	TRBV7-3	14	.	TRBJ1-1	CASRAGTGDTEAFF	TGTGCCAGCAGGGCGGGTACAGGGGACACTGAAGCTTTCTTT
.	TRBV3-1/TRBV3-2	14	.	TRBJ2-1	CASSQLIADNEQFF	TGTGCCAGCAGCCAACTGATAGCAGACAATGAGCAGTTCTTC
TRBD2	TRBV25-1	14	few	TRBJ2-3	CASRTRGGGGTQYF	TGTGCCAGCAGGACACGGGGGGGCGGAGGTACGCAGTATTTT
TRBD2	TRBV12-3/TRBV12-4	13	.	TRBJ2-7	CASRLAGAYEQYF	TGTGCCAGCAGGCTAGCGGGAGCTTACGAGCAGTACTTC
.	TRBV28	12	.	TRBJ2-5	CASTRGSETQYF	TGTGCCAGCACCAGGGGCTCAGAGACCCAGTACTTC
TRBD1	TRBV29-1	13	many	TRBJ1-2	CSVRWGQTRGYTF	TGCAGCGTCCGATGGGGACAGACACGAGGCTACACCTTC
TRBD2	TRBV5-1	16	.	TRBJ2-1	CASSSTSGILNLEQFF	TGCGCCAGCAGCTCGACTAGCGGGATTCTTAATCTCGAGCAGTTCTTC
TRBD1	TRBV5-4	13	.	TRBJ1-5	CASSYDRGQPQHF	TGTGCCAGCAGCTATGACAGGGGGCAGCCCCAGCATTTT
TRBD1	TRBV4-1	15	once	TRBJ1-4	CASSLTGTGKEKLFF	TGCGCCAGCAGCCTTACCGGGACAGGGAAGGAAAAACTGTTTTTT
.	TRBV28	14	.	TRBJ1-5	CASREWAGEGPQHF	TGTGCCAGCAGAGAGTGGGCCGGGGAGGGGCCCCAGCATTTT
TRBD1	TRBV2	15	.	TRBJ2-5	CASSDGQGSGETQYF	TGTGCCAGCAGTGACGGACAGGGGAGTGGAGAGACCCAGTACTTC
.	TRBV9	13	once	TRBJ1-1	CASSVDPRGEAFF	TGTGCCAGCAGCGTAGACCCTCGGGGTGAAGCTTTCTTT
TRBD2	TRBV25-1	16	.	TRBJ2-7	CASSDGRAETAYEQYF	TGTGCCAGCAGTGACGGGAGGGCGGAAACTGCCTACGAGCAGTACTTC
.	TRBV7-9	15	.	TRBJ2-7	CASSTGAGMSYEQYF	TGTGCCAGCAGCACCGGAGCGGGTATGTCCTACGAGCAGTACTTC
.	TRBV30	13	.	TRBJ1-6	CAWSKQVNSPLHF	TGTGCCTGGAGTAAGCAAGTTAATTCACCCCTCCACTTT
.	TRBV12-3/TRBV12-4	13	.	TRBJ1-5	CASLSGWNQPQHF	TGTGCCAGCCTTTCCGGTTGGAATCAGCCCCAGCATTTT
.	TRBV7-7	16	.	TRBJ2-5	CASSLGLGRQQETQYF	TGTGCTAGCAGCTTAGGCCTCGGCCGACAGCAAGAGACCCAGTACTTC
.	TRBV7-8	14	once	TRBJ2-5	CASSLRLDQETQYF	TGTGCCAGCAGCTTACGTCTCGACCAAGAGACCCAGTACTTC
.	TRBV13	16	once	TRBJ2-3	CASSLQGGASTDTQYF	TGTGCCAGCAGCTTACAGGGAGGCGCAAGCACAGATACGCAGTATTTT
.	TRBV7-9	12	few	TRBJ2-7	CASSFTGYEQYF	TGTGCCAGCAGCTTTACAGGGTACGAGCAGTACTTC
TRBD2	TRBV4-1	18	.	TRBJ2-3	CASSYEELAGGDLYTQYF	TGCGCCAGCAGCTATGAAGAACTAGCGGGGGGCGATCTCTATACGCAGTATTTT
TRBD2	TRBV5-1	15	.	TRBJ2-7	CASSLLRGSSYEQYF	TGCGCCAGCAGCTTGCTTCGCGGGAGCTCCTACGAGCAGTACTTC
.	TRBV4-1	16	.	TRBJ2-3	CASSQEPAESTDTQYF	TGCGCCAGCAGCCAAGAACCCGCGGAGAGCACAGATACGCAGTATTTT
.	TRBV5-6	12	.	TRBJ1-2	CASSLGGDGYTF	TGTGCCAGCAGCCTGGGGGGCGATGGCTACACCTTC
TRBD2	TRBV9	15	.	TRBJ2-5	CASSAAGGNQETQYF	TGTGCCAGCAGCGCAGCGGGGGGAAACCAAGAGACCCAGTACTTC
TRBD2	TRBV7-9	16	.	TRBJ2-1	CASSRVGLAGSNEQFF	TGTGCCAGCAGCCGAGTGGGACTAGCGGGCTCCAATGAGCAGTTCTTC
TRBD1	TRBV28	15	.	TRBJ2-3	CASRRTGAGTDTQYF	TGTGCCAGCAGGAGGACAGGGGCAGGCACAGATACGCAGTATTTT
TRBD1	TRBV9	16	.	TRBJ2-6	CASTLDRVSGANVLTF	TGTGCCAGCACCTTGGACAGGGTTTCTGGGGCCAACGTCCTGACTTTC
.	TRBV9	13	.	TRBJ1-2	CASSVEGVGGYTF	TGTGCCAGCAGCGTAGAAGGGGTGGGAGGCTACACCTTC
.	TRBV19	14	.	TRBJ1-4	CASRRSTQGEKLFF	TGTGCCAGTAGGCGGTCGACTCAAGGTGAAAAACTGTTTTTT
TRBD1	TRBV28	16	.	TRBJ2-2	CASSFRDRVYTGELFF	TGTGCCAGCAGTTTCCGCGACAGGGTGTATACCGGGGAGCTGTTTTTT
.	TRBV5-6	12	.	TRBJ2-5	CASSVGGGTQYF	TGTGCCAGCAGCGTGGGAGGGGGGACCCAGTACTTC
TRBD1	TRBV30	12	.	TRBJ1-4	CAWGTGNEKLFF	TGTGCCTGGGGGACAGGGAATGAAAAACTGTTTTTT